These 6 T cell receptor beta chains originate from one sample sequenced in a study of control samples from healthy donors and cancer patients (dated by TCRdb to between 2020 and 2021). The method was the immunoSEQ multiplex PCR assay. The clones in this table, taken by TCRdb from immuneACCESS, are in-frame only. Not every clone is retained; where verified, under half of the shortfall comes from an unresolved V gene, and the cause of the rest is unknown. Counted in this sample were 29,000 or so clones; roughly nine tenths of them appeared once. About 3.9% of the sample goes to the ten largest clones. Sequenced sample: formalin-fixed, paraffin-embedded tissue. These receptors came from a female donor with melanoma.

The rearrangement uses TRBV19 and TRBJ1-5; maybe TRBD1 (5 bases). Germline V gives CDR1 LNHDA, CDR2 SQIVND (reference sequence). The CDR3 covers 13 residues. V lost 7 bases and J lost 3, with 10 bases in between. The CDR3 nucleotides read TGTGCCAGTACAGGGTCTGTCAATCAGCCCCAGCATTTT. Protein: CASTGSVNQPQHF.

This clone was seen a single time. This chain links TRBV4-3 with TRBJ2-1; TRBD2 aligns across 13 bases. The CDR3 contains 17 residues. The V segment lost 4 bases and the J segment 4 bases; nucleotides outside the gene matches: 7. CDR1 and CDR2 (germline): LGHNA, YSLEER. DNA for the CDR3: TGCGCCAGCAGCCGCAGCGGGACTAGCGGGGTATACAATGAGCAGTTCTTC. Encoded protein: CASSRSGTSGVYNEQFF.

The rearrangement joins TRBV6-5 to TRBJ1-3; 9 positions agree with TRBD1. CDR3 length: 15 amino acids. Germline CDR1 MNHEY, CDR2 SVGAGI. The V segment lost 5 bases and the J segment 2 bases; nucleotides outside the gene matches: 4. For the CDR3, the DNA is TGTGCCAGCAGTCTACAGGGGGCGCCTGGAAACACCATATATTTT. It specifies CASSLQGAPGNTIYF.

V is TRBV15 and J is TRBJ1-1; unclear D gene. Germline values: CDR1 LNHNV, CDR2 YYDKDF (reference sequence). The CDR3 runs to 16 residues. V gave up 0 bases and J gave up 4 bases, with 15 bases separating them. The CDR3 region has the DNA TGTGCCACCAGCAGAGATCTAGAGGAGTGGGGCACTGAAGCTTTCTTT. It yields the protein CATSRDLEEWGTEAFF.

The chain combines TRBV19 with TRBJ1-1; perhaps TRBD1 as D (5 bases). Trimming stripped 4 bases from V and 4 bases from J, with 13 bases between. The CDR3 is 14 residues long. The germline CDR1 and CDR2 sequences are LNHDA and SQIVND (reference sequence). CDR3 amino acids: CASSTGRPSTEAFF. In nucleotides, the CDR3 is TGTGCCAGTAGTACGGGACGGCCTAGCACTGAAGCTTTCTTT.

This chain joins TRBV19 and TRBJ1-1, with TRBD1 as a possible D gene (6 bases). This CDR3 is 15 amino acids long. Germline loops: CDR1 LNHDA, CDR2 SQIVND (reference sequence). The ends were cut back, 3 bases at V and 5 bases at J, with 16 bases in the middle. DNA of the CDR3: TGTGCCAGTAGTATGGTAGCGGGGGCAGGAACTGAAGCTTTCTTT. It is translated as CASSMVAGAGTEAFF.